Sequencing of this T cell receptor beta chain was carried out in a study of T cell changes during pregnancy in multiple sclerosis. Produced via immunoSEQ multiplex PCR; TCRdb's table is partial and in-frame only. The table has 65,000 to 80,000 clones, 90% seen once; the top ten hold 1.4% to 1.5%. On this clone itself: At one of its ends the junction is not consistent with the germline gene, which may arise from a read error.

CDR3 length equals 13 residues. Per the germline V gene, CDR1 is MNHNS and CDR2 is SASEGT. The chain combines TRBV6-1 with TRBJ1-1; the D gene is possibly TRBD1 (6 bases). This receptor was taken from a female donor with multiple sclerosis, enrolled in a pregnancy study. This material consisted of peripheral blood, taken in the third trimester of pregnancy. The CDR3 DNA reads as TGTGCCACCAGTCAACAGGGTGTCACTGAAGCTTTCTTT. It is translated as CATSQQGVTEAFF.